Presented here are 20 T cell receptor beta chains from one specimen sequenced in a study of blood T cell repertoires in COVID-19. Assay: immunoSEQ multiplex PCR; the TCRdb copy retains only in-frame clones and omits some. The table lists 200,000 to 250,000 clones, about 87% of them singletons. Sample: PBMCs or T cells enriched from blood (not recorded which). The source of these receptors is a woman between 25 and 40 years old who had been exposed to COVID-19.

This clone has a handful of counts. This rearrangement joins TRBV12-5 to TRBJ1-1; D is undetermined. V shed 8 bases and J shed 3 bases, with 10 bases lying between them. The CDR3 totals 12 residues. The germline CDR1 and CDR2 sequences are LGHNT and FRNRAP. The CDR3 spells CASTTWDTEAFF. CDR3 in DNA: TGTGCTAGTACTACGTGGGACACTGAAGCTTTCTTT.

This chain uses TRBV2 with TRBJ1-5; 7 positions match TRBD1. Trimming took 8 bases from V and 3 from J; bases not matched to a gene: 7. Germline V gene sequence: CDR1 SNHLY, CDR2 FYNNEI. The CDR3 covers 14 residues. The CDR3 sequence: CASGPGQFNQPQHF. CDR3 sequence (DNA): TGTGCCAGCGGCCCGGGACAGTTCAATCAGCCCCAGCATTTT.

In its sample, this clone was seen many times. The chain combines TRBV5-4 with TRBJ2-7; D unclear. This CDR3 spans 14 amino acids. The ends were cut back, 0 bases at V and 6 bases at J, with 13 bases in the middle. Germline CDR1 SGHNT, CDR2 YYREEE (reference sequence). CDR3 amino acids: CASSLGYRSFEQYF. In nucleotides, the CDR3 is TGTGCCAGCAGCTTGGGCTACAGAAGCTTCGAGCAGTACTTC.

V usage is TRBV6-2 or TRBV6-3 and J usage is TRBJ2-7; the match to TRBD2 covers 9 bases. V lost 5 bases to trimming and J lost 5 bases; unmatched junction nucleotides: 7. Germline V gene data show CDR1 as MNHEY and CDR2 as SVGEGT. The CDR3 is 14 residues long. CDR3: CASSPGREGNEQYF. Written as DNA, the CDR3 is TGTGCCAGCAGTCCCGGGCGGGAGGGAAACGAGCAGTACTTC.

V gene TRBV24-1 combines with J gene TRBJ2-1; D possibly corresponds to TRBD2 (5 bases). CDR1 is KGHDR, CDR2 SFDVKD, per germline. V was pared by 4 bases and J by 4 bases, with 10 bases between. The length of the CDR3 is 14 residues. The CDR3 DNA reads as TGTGCCACCAGTGACCCCAGGAGGTACAATGAGCAGTTCTTC. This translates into CATSDPRRYNEQFF.

The CDR3 DNA is TGTGCCAGCAGCTCCGGAAAAGGGGGCGGATATGAAAAACTGTTTTTT. It yields the protein CASSSGKGGGYEKLFF. The rearrangement uses TRBV7-9 and TRBJ1-4; TRBD1 matches at 7 bases. Unmatched junction bases numbered 11, after V lost 4 bases and J lost 6 bases. CDR3 length equals 16 residues. CDR1 and CDR2 from the germline V gene are SEHNR and FQNEAQ (reference sequence).

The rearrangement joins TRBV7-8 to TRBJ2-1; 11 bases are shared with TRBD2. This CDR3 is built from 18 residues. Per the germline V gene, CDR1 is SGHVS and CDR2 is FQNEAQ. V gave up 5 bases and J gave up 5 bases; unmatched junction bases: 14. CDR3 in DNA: TGTGCCAGCAGCCGAGATGGGGCTAGCGGGAGGCCGAACAATGAGCAGTTCTTC. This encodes CASSRDGASGRPNNEQFF.

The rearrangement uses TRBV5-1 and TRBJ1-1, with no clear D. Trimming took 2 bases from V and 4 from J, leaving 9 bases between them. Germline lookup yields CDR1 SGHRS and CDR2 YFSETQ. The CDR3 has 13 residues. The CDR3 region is CASSFGPITEAFF. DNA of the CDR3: TGCGCCAGCAGCTTTGGGCCAATCACTGAAGCTTTCTTT.

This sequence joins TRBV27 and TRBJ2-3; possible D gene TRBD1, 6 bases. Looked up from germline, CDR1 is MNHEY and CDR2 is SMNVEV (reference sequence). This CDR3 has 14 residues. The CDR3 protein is CTIQGQRSTDTQYF. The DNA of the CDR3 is TGTACGATCCAGGGGCAGAGAAGCACAGATACGCAGTATTTT.

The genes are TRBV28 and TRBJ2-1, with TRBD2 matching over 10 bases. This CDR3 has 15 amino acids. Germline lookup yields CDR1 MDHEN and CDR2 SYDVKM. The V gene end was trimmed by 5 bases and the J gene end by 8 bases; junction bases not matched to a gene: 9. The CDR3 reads CASSLSGRGVYEQFF. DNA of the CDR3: TGTGCCAGCAGTCTAAGCGGGAGGGGTGTCTATGAGCAGTTCTTC.

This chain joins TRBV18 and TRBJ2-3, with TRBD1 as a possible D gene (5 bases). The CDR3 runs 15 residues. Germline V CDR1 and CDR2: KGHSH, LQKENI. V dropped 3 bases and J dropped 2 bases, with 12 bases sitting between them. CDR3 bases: TGTGCCAGCTCACCTCGACAGACCCACACAGATACGCAGTATTTT. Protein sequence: CASSPRQTHTDTQYF.

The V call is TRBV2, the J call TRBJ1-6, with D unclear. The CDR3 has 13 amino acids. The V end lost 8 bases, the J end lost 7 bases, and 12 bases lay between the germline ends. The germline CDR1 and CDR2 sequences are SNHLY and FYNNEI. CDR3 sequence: CASEIERNSPLHF. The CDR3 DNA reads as TGTGCCAGCGAAATAGAGAGGAATTCACCCCTCCACTTT.

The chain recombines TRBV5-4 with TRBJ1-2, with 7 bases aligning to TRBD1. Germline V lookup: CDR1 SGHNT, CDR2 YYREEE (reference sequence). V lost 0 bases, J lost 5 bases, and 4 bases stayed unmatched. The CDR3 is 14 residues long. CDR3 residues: CASSLAGQSYGYTF. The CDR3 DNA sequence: TGTGCCAGCAGCTTGGCGGGACAGAGTTATGGCTACACCTTC.

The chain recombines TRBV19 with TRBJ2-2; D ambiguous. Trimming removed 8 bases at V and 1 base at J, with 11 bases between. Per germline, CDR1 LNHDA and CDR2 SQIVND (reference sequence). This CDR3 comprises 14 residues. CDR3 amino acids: CASVAGRNTGELFF. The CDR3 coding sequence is TGTGCCAGTGTAGCTGGCCGGAACACCGGGGAGCTGTTTTTT. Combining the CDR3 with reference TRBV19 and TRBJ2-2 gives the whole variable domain DGGITQSPKYLFRKEGQNVTLSCEQNLNHDAMYWYRQDPGQGLRLIYYSQIVNDFQKGDIAEGYSVSREKKESFPLTVTSAQKNPTAFYLCASVAGRNTGELFFGEGSRLTVL.

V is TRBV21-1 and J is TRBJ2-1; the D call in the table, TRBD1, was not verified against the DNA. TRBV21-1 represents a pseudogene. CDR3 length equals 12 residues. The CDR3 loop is CASSLRDRERFF. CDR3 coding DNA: TGTGCCAGCAGCCTTCGGGACAGGGAACGGTTCTTC.

As DNA, the CDR3 is TGTGCCAGCAGCGTTGGGACACGGACTAGCGCCGAGCAGTACTTC. Translating gives CASSVGTRTSAEQYF. The V call is TRBV9, the J call TRBJ2-7, with 9 nucleotides matching TRBD2. The trim removed 2 bases at V and 6 bases at J, leaving 9 bases unmatched. Germline V gene sequence: CDR1 SGDLS, CDR2 YYNGEE. The CDR3 spans 15 residues.

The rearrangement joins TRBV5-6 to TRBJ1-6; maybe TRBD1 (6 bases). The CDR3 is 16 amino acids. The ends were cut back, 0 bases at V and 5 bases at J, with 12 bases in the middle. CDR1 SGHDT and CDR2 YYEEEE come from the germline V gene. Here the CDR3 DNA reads TGTGCCAGCAGCTTGGTGGTGGCAGGGGATAATTCACCCCTCCACTTT. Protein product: CASSLVVAGDNSPLHF.

The chain's CDR3 is CASRGPTNNYGYTF. The DNA of the CDR3 is TGTGCCAGCAGGGGCCCAACAAATAACTATGGCTACACCTTC. J is TRBJ1-2 and V is TRBV2; D is uncertain. The CDR3 loop spans 14 amino acids. The V gene lost 6 bases and the J gene lost 1 base, with 12 bases spanning the gap. The germline gives CDR1 SNHLY, CDR2 FYNNEI.

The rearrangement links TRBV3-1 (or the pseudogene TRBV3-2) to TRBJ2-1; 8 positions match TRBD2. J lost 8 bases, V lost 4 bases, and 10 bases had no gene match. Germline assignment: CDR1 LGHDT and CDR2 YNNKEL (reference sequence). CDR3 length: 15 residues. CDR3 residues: CASSPGGGFTDEQFF. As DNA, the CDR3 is TGTGCCAGCAGCCCCGGGGGGGGCTTTACAGATGAGCAGTTCTTC.

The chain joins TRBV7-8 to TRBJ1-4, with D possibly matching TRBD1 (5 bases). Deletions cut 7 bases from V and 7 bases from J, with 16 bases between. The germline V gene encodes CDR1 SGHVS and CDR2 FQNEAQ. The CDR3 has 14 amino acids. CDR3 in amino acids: CASNSGGDSEKLFF. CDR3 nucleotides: TGTGCCAGCAACAGTGGGGGGGATAGTGAAAAACTGTTTTTT.